This T cell receptor (beta chain) appears in the sequencing data of a study of blood T cell repertoires in COVID-19. Study at large: Sites in the United States, Italy and Spain provided acute and convalescent COVID-19 samples.

This clone was seen only once. CDR1 and CDR2 from the germline V gene are MNHEY and SVGAGI. The CDR3 runs to 14 residues. Trimming removed 6 bases from V and 3 bases from J, with 12 bases in between. Patients of the Seattle cohort, enrolled during active infection, were followed longitudinally. Original data processing: From reference gene primer amplification, estimates of nucleated cell counts were derived. Profiled with immunoSEQ multiplex PCR; TCRdb holds only in-frame clones, not every one. The DNA gave D and trimming, while V, J and clone size come from that table. The sample holds roughly 180,000 clones, approximately 85% seen once.

The sequence was collected from a man at least 80 years old with COVID-19, enrolled during active disease. Sequencing was done on a sample of peripheral blood. The chain uses TRBV6-5 and TRBJ1-5; TRBD1 is a possible D gene (5 bases). This CDR3 reads CASSPAGSNQPQHF. The CDR3, as DNA: TGTGCCAGCAGCCCGGCAGGGTCCAATCAGCCCCAGCATTTT.